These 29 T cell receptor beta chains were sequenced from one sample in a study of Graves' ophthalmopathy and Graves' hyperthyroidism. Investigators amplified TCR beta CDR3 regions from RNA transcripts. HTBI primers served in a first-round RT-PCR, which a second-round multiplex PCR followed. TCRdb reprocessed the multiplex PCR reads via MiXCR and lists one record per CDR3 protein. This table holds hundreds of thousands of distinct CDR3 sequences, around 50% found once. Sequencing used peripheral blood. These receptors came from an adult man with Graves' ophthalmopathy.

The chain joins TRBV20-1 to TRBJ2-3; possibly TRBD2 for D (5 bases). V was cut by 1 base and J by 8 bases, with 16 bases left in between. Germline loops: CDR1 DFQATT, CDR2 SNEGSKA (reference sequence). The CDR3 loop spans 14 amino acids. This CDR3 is CSARGGRASGTQYF. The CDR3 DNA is TGCAGTGCTAGAGGAGGTAGGGCCAGCGGTACGCAGTATTTT.

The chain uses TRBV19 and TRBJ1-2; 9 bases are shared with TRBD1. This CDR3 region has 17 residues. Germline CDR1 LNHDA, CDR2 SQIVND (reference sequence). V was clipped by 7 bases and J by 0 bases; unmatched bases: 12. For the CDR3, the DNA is TGTGCCAGTAACCCACAGGGGGCGGTATCAACTAACTATGGCTACACCTTC. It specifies CASNPQGAVSTNYGYTF.

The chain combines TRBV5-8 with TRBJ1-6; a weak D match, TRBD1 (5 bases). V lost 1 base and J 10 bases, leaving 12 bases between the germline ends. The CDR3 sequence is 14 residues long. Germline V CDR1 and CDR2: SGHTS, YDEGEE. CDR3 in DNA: TGTGCCAGCAGCTTGCTGCAGGGTAAATCACCCCTCCACTTT. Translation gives CASSLLQGKSPLHF.

CDR3 sequence reads: CASSPPQGAGANVLTF. CDR3 DNA: TGTGCCAGCTCACCACCGCAGGGTGCTGGGGCCAACGTCCTGACTTTC. The chain couples TRBV9 to TRBJ2-6; tentatively, D is TRBD1 (5 bases). The CDR3 runs to 16 residues. Per the germline V gene, CDR1 is SGDLS and CDR2 is YYNGEE. Trimming removed 7 bases at V and 2 bases at J, with 16 bases between.

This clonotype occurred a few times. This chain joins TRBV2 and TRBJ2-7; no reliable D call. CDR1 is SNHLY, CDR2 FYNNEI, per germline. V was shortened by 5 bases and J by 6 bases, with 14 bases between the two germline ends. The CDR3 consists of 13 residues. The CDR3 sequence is CASSPSLSREQYF. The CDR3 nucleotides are TGTGCCAGCAGTCCTAGTCTTTCTCGCGAGCAGTACTTC.

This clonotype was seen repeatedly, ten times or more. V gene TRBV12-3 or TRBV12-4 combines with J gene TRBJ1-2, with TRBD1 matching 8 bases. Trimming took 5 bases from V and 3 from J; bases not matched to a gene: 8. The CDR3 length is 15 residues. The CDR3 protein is CASSPRGRDYYGYTF. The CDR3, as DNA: TGTGCCAGCAGTCCCAGGGGGCGCGATTACTATGGCTACACCTTC.

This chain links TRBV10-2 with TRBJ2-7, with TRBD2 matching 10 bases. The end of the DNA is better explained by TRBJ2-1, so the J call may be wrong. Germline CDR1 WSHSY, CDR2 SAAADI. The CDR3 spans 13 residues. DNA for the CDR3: TGCGCCAGCAGAATGAGCGGGGGGGATGAGCAGTTCTTC. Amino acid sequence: CASRMSGGDEQFF.

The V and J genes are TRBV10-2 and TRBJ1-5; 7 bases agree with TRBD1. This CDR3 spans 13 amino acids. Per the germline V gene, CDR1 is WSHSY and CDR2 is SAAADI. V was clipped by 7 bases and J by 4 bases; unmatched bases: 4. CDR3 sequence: CASKTGANQPQHF. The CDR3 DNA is TGCGCCAGCAAAACAGGGGCGAATCAGCCCCAGCATTTT.

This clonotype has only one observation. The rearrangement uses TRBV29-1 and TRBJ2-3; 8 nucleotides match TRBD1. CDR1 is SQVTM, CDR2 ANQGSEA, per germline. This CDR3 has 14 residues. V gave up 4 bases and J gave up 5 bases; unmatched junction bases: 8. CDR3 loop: CSVAGPGQGDTQYF. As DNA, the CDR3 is TGCAGCGTTGCTGGTCCCGGACAGGGAGATACGCAGTATTTT.

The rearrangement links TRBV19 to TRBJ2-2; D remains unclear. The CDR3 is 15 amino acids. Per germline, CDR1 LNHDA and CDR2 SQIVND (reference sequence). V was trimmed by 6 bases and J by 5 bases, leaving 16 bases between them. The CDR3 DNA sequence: TGTGCCAGTAGGCCGACGGTTATCAGGACCGGGGAGCTGTTTTTT. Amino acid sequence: CASRPTVIRTGELFF.

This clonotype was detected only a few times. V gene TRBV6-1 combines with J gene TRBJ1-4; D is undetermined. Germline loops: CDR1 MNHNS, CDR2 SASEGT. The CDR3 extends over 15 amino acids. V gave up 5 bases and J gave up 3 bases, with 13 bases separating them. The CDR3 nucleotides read TGTGCCAGCAGTTACTCGCCACAGTCTAATGAAAAACTGTTTTTT. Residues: CASSYSPQSNEKLFF.

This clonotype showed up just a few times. CDR3 residues: CASSMSGASEQYF. CDR3 DNA sequence: TGTGCCAGTAGTATGTCTGGGGCGAGCGAGCAGTACTTC. The V gene is TRBV19, the J gene TRBJ2-7; D is perhaps TRBD1 (5 bases). The V and J ends lost 3 bases and 6 bases respectively, with 12 bases between them. The CDR3 is 13 residues long. From germline, CDR1 is LNHDA and CDR2 SQIVND (reference sequence).

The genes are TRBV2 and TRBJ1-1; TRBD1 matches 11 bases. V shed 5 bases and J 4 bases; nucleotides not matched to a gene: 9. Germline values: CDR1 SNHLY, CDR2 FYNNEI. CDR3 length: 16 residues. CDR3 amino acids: CASSPASGTGGTEAFF. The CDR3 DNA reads TGTGCCAGCAGTCCAGCCTCCGGGACAGGGGGCACTGAAGCTTTCTTT.

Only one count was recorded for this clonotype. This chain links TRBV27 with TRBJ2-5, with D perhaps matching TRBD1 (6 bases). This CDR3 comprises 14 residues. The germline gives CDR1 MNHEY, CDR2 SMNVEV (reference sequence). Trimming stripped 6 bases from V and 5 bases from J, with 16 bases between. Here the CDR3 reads CASSRSGVRETQYF. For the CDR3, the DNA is TGTGCCAGCAGCCGATCAGGGGTACGGGAGACCCAGTACTTC.

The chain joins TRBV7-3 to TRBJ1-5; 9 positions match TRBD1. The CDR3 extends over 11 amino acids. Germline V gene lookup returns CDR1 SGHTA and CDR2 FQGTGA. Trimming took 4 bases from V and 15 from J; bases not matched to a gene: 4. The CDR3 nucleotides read TGTGCCAGCAGCTGGCGGGGACAGGGGCATTTT. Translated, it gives CASSWRGQGHF.

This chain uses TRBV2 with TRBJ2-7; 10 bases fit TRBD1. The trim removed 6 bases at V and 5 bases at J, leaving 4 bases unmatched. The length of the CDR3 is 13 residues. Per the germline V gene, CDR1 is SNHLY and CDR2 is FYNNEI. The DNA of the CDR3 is TGTGCCAGCAGAGATGGGACAGGGGACGAGCAGTACTTC. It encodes CASRDGTGDEQYF.

The CDR3 nucleotides are TGTGCCAGCAGTTTCATTAAAGGGTCGACTAATGAAAAACTGTTTTTT. Its protein is CASSFIKGSTNEKLFF. The chain uses TRBV9 and TRBJ1-4, with unresolved D. Trimming left V 5 bases short and J 2 bases short, with 16 bases between. This CDR3 region has 16 residues. CDR1 is SGDLS and CDR2 is YYNGEE in the germline V gene.

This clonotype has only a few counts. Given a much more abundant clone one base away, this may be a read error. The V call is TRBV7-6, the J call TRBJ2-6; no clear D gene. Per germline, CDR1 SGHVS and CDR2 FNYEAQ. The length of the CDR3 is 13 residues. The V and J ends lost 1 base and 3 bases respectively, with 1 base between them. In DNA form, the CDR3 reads TGTGCCAGCAGCTTAGATGGGGCCAACGTCCTGACTTTC. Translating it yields CASSLDGANVLTF.

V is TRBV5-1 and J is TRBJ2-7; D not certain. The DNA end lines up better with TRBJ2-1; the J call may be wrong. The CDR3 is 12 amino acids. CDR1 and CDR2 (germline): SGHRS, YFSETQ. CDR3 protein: CASSLEFGEQFF. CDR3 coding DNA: TGCGCCAGCAGCTTGGAATTCGGGGAGCAGTTCTTC.

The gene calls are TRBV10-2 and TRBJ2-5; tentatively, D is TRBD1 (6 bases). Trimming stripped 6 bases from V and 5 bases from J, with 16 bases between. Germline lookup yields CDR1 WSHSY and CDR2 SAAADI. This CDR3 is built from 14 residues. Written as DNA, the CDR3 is TGCGCCAGCAGCCCAGGGACACATGGGGAGACCCAGTACTTC. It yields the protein CASSPGTHGETQYF.

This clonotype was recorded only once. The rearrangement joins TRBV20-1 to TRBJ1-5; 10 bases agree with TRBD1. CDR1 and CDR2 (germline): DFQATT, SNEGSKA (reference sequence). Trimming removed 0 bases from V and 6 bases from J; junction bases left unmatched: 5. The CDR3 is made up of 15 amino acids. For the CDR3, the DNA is TGCAGTGCTAGAGATGACAGGGGGCTGGCTCAGCCCCAGCATTTT. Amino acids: CSARDDRGLAQPQHF.

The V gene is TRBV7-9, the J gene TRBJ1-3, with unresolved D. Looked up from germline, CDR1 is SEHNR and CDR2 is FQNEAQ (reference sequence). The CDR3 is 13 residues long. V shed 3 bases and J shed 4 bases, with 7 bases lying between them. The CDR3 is CASSFEGGNTIYF. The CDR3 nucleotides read TGTGCCAGCAGCTTTGAGGGAGGAAACACCATATATTTT.

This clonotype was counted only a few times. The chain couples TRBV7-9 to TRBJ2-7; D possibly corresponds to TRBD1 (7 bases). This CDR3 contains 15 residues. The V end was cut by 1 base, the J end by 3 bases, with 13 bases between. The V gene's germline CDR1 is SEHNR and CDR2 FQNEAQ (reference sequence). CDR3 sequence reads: CASSLEGGGFYEQYF. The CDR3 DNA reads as TGTGCCAGCAGCTTAGAAGGAGGGGGCTTCTACGAGCAGTACTTC. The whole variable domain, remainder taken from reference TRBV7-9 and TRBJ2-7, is DTGVSQNPRHKITKRGQNVTFRCDPISEHNRLYWYRQTLGQGPEFLTYFQNEAQLEKSRLLSDRFSAERPKGSFSTLEIQRTEQGDSAMYLCASSLEGGGFYEQYFGPGTRLTVT.

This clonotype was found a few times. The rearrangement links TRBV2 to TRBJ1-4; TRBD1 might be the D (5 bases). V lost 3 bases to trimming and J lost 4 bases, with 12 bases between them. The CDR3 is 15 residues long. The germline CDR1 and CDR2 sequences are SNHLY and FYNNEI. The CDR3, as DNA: TGTGCCAGCAGTGATGGGTGGGGACTTAATGAAAAACTGTTTTTT. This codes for CASSDGWGLNEKLFF.

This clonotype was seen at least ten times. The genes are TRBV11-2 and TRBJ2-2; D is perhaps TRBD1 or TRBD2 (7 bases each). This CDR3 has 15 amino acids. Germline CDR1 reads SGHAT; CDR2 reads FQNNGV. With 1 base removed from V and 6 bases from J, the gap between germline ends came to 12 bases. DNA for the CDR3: TGTGCCAGCAGCTTAGTACCAGGGGGGGCCGGGGAGCTGTTTTTT. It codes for CASSLVPGGAGELFF.

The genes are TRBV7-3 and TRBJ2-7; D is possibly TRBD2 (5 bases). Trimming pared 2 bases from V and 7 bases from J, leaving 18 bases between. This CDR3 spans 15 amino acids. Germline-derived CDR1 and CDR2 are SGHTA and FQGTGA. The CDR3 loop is CASSLDGNEYDEQYF. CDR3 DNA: TGTGCCAGCAGCTTAGACGGGAACGAATACGATGAGCAGTACTTC.

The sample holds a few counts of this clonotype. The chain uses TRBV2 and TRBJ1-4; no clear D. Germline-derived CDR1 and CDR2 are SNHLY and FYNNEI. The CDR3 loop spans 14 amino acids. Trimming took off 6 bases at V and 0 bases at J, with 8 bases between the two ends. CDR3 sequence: CASSDGSTNEKLFF. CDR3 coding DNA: TGTGCCAGCAGCGACGGATCAACTAATGAAAAACTGTTTTTT.

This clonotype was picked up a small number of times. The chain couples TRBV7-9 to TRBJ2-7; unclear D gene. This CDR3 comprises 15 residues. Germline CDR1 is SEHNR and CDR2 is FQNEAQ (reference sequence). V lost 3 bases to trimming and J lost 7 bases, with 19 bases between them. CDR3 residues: CASSLGMGYYKEQYF. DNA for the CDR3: TGTGCCAGCAGCTTGGGGATGGGGTACTACAAAGAGCAGTACTTC.

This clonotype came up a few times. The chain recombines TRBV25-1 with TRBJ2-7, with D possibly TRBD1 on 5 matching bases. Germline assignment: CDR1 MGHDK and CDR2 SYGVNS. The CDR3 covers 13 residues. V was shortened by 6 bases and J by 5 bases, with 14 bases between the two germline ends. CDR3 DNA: TGTGCCAGCAGCAGACAGCAGGTCGACGAGCAGTACTTC. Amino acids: CASSRQQVDEQYF.